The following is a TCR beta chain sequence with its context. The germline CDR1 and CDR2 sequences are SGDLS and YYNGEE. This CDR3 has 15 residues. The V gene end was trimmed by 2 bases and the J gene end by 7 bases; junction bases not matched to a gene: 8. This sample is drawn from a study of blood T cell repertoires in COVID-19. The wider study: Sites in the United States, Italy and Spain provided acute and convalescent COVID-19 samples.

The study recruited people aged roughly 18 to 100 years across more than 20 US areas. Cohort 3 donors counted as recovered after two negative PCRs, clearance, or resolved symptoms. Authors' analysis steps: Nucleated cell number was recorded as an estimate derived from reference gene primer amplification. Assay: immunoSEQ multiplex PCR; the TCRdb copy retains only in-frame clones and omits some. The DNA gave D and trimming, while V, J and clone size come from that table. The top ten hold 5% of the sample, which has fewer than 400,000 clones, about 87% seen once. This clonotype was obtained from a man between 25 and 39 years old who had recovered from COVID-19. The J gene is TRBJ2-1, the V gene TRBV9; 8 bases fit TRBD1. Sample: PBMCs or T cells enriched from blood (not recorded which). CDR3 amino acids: CASSVGQGAQNEQFF. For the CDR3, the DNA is TGTGCCAGCAGCGTTGGGCAGGGGGCGCAGAATGAGCAGTTCTTC.